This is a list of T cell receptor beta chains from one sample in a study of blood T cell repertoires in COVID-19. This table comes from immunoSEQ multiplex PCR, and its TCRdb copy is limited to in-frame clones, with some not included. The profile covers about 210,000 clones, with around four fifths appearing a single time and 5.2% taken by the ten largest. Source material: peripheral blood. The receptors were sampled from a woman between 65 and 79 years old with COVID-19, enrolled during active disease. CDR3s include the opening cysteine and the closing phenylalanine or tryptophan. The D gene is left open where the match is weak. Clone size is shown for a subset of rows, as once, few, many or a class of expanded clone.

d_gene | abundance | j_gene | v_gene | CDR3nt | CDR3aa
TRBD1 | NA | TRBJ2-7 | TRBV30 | TGTGCCTGGAGTCGACAGGGCCTTTACGAGCAGTACTTC | CAWSRQGLYEQYF
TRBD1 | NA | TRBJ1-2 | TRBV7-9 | TGTGCCAGCAGCTCTACTACAGGGGGATTTCGCTATGGCTACACCTTC | CASSSTTGGFRYGYTF
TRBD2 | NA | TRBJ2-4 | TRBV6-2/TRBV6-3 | TGTGCCAGCAGTTACAGGGCGGGAGTACCCTCAGACAAAAACATTCAGTACTTC | CASSYRAGVPSDKNIQYF
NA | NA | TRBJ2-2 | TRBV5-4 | TGTGCCAGCAGCTTGACGGCCGGGGAGCTGTTTTTT | CASSLTAGELFF
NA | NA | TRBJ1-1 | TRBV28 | TGTGCCAGCAACATCCCGAGAGCCGGCGGGACTGAAGCTTTCTTT | CASNIPRAGGTEAFF
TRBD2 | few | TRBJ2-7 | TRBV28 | TGTGCCAGCAGGTTCCGTAGCGGGGGACACTACGAGCAGTACTTC | CASRFRSGGHYEQYF
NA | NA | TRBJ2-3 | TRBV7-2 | TGTGCCAGCAGCTTAGAAGAATTAGCGTATAGCACAGATACGCAGTATTTT | CASSLEELAYSTDTQYF
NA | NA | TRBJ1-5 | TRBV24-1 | TGTGCCACCAAAGGCAGGGGAATCAATCAGCCCCAGCATTTT | CATKGRGINQPQHF
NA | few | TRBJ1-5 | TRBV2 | TGTGCCAGCAAAGTAGAGGGGGATAATCAGCCCCAGCATTTT | CASKVEGDNQPQHF
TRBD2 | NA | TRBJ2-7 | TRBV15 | TGTGCCACCAGCAGAGATTACGGCGGGAGTTCTACCTACGAGCAGTACTTC | CATSRDYGGSSTYEQYF
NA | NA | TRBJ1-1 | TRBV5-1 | TGCGCCAGCAGCGCAAAGACAGGAATGAACACTGAAGCTTTCTTT | CASSAKTGMNTEAFF
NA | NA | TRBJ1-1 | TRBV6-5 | TGTGCCAGCAGTTCCCCAGGAAACACTGAAGCTTTCTTT | CASSSPGNTEAFF
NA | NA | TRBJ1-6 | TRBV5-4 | TGTGCCAGCAGCTTACGCGACGATGGGGGCCGGACACCCCTCCACTTT | CASSLRDDGGRTPLHF
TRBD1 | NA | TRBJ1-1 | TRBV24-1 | TGTGCCACCAGTGGATCGACAGGGGGCATGAGGACTGAAGCTTTCTTT | CATSGSTGGMRTEAFF
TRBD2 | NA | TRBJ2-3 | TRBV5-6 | TGTGCCAGCAGCCCCTGGGAGCGGGATGATACGCAGTATTTT | CASSPWERDDTQYF
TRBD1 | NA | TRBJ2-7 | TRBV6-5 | TGTGCCAGCAGGAGGGGACAGGAGAGCTCCTACGAGCAGTACTTC | CASRRGQESSYEQYF
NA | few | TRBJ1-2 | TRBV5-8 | TGTGCCAGCAGCACCCCCGGGGGACTCTATGGCTACACCTTC | CASSTPGGLYGYTF